The sequence of this T cell receptor beta chain was determined in a study of shared clonotypes between healthy human individuals. Study-wide context: The donors, two women and a few men, were aged 18 to 49. Three plates were used per donor for CD4 naive, three for CD4 memory, two for CD8 naive and one for CD8 memory.

CDR3 size: 12 residues. Trimming removed 5 bases from V and 3 bases from J, with 7 bases in between. Germline values: CDR1 MNHEY, CDR2 SVGAGI. Assay used: immunoSEQ multiplex PCR; TCRdb lists only in-frame clones, some missing. The sample holds about 2.2 million clones; over 85% are singletons and the top ten take about 1.7%. Naive CD8 cells lacked CD45RO and underwent positive selection for CCR7, leaving out terminally differentiated effector memory CD45RA+ cells. Sequencing used naive CD8+ T cells from PBMCs. This rearrangement joins TRBV6-5 to TRBJ1-1; D gene ambiguous. The receptor's source is a young man in good health. Some clones in this sample may be carry-over from other donors' samples. CDR3 region: CASSPTYTEAFF. The CDR3, as DNA: TGTGCCAGCAGTCCGACTTACACTGAAGCTTTCTTT.